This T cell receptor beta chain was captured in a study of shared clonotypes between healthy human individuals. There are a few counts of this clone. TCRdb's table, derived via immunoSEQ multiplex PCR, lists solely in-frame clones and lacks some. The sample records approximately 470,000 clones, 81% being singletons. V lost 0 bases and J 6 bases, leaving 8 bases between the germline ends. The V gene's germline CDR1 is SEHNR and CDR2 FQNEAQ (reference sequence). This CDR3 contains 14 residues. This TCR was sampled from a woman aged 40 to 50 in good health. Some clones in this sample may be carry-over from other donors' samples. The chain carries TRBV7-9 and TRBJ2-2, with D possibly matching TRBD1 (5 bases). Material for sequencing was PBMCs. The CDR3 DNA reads TGTGCCAGCAGCTTAGCGGTAGGGGCCGGGGAGCTGTTTTTT. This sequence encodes CASSLAVGAGELFF.